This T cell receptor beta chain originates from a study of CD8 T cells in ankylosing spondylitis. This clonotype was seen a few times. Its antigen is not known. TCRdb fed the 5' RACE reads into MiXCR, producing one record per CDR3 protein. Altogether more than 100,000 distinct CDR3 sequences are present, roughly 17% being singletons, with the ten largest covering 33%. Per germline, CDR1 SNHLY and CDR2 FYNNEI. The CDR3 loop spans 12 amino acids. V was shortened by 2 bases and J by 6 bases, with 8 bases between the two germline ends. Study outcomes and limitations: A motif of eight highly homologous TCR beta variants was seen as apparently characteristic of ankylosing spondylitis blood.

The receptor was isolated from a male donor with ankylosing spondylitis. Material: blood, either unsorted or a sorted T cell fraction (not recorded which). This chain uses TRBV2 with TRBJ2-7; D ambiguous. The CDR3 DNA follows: TGTGCCAGCAGTGAAACCCGGTTCGAGCAGTACTTC. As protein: CASSETRFEQYF. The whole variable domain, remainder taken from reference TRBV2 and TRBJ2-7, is EPEVTQTPSHQVTQMGQEVILRCVPISNHLYFYWYRQILGQKVEFLVSFYNNEISEKSEIFDDQFSVERPDGSNFTLKIRSTKLEDSAMYFCASSETRFEQYFGPGTRLTVT.